This T cell receptor (beta chain) was identified during a study of early T cells in non-severe SARS-CoV-2 infection. Study-wide findings and caveats: Lookups in VDJdb leaned toward anti-spike CD8 responses and missed private and CD4 specificities.

In the library, individual cDNA molecules carried attached unique molecular identifiers. A single record per CDR3 protein comes from TCRdb applying MiXCR to the 5' RACE reads. The sample includes around 99,000 distinct CDR3 sequences, around 10% of them seen just once. With regard to this clonotype: Its antigen remains unidentified.

The V gene's germline CDR1 is SGHRS and CDR2 YFSETQ. The CDR3 extends over 12 amino acids. V lost 1 base and J lost 7, with 8 bases in between. This sequence originates from an adult who was a healthcare worker with PCR-confirmed SARS-CoV-2 infection or an uninfected control (not recorded which). V gene TRBV5-1 combines with J gene TRBJ1-1; D not certain. The source material was whole blood. CDR3 amino acids: CASSLYGDEAFF. The CDR3 bases are TGCGCCAGCAGCTTGTACGGGGATGAAGCTTTCTTT.